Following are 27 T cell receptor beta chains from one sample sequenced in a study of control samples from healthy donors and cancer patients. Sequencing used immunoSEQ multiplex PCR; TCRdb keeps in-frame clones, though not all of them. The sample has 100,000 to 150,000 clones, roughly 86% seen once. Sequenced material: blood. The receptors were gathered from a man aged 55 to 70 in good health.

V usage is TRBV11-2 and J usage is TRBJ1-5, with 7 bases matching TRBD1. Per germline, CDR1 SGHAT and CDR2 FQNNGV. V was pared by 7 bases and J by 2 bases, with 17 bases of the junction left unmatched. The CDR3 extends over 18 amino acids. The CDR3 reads CASIPTGASLLGNQPQHF. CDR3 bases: TGTGCCAGCATCCCCACAGGGGCGTCTTTACTTGGCAATCAGCCCCAGCATTTT.

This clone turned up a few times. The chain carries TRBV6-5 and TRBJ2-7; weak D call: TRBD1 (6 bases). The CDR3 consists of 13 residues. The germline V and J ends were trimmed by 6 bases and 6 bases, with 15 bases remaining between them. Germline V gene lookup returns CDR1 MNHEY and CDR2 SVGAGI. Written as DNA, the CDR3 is TGTGCCAGCAGCTGGACAGAGGAGAGCGAGCAGTACTTC. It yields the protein CASSWTEESEQYF.

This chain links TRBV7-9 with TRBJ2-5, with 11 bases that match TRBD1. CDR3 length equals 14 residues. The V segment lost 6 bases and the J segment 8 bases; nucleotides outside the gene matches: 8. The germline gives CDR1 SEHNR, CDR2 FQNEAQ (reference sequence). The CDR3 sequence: CASSAPGTGGTQYF. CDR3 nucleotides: TGTGCCAGCAGTGCACCCGGGACAGGGGGAACCCAGTACTTC.

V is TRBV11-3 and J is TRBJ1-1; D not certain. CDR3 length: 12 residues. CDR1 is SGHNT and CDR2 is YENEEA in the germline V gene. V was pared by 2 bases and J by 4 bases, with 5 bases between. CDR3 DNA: TGTGCCAGCAGCTTAAGGGCCACTGAAGCTTTCTTT. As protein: CASSLRATEAFF. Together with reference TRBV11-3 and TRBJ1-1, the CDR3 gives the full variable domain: EAGVVQSPRYKIIEKKQPVAFWCNPISGHNTLYWYLQNLGQGPELLIRYENEEAVDDSQLPKDRFSAERLKGVDSTLKIQPAELGDSAVYLCASSLRATEAFFGQGTRLTVV.

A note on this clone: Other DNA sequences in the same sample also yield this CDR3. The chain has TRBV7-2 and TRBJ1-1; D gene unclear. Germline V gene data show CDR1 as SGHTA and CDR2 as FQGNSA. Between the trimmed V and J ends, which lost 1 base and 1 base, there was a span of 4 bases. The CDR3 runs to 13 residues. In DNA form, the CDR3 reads TGTGCCAGCAGCTTAGGACAGAACACTGAAGCTTTCTTT. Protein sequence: CASSLGQNTEAFF.

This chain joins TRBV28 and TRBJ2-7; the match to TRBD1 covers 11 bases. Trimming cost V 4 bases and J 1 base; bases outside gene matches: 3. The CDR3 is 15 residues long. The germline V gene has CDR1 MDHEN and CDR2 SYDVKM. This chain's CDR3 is CASSSGQGGSYEQYF. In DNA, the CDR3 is TGTGCCAGCAGTTCGGGACAGGGGGGGTCCTACGAGCAGTACTTC.

The CDR3 protein is CASSSTPWGANEKLFF. The CDR3 DNA is TGTGCCAGCAGTTCTACGCCGTGGGGGGCTAATGAAAAACTGTTTTTT. V and J are TRBV28 and TRBJ1-4; D possibly corresponds to TRBD1 (5 bases). The V gene's germline CDR1 is MDHEN and CDR2 SYDVKM. Trimming removed 4 bases at V and 3 bases at J, with 15 bases between. The CDR3 loop spans 16 amino acids.

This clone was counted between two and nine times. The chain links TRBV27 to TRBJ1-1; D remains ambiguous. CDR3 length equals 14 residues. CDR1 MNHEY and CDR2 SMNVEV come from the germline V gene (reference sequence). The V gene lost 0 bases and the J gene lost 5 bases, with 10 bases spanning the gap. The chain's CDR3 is CASSLSIGVTEAFF. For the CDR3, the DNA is TGTGCCAGCAGTTTATCGATTGGAGTAACTGAAGCTTTCTTT.

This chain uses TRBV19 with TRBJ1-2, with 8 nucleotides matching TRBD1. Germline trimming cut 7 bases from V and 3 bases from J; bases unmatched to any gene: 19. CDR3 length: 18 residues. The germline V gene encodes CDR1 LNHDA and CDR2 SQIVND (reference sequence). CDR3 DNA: TGTGCCAGTACCGATCCTCGGCCTCAGGGGGCCGGGGACTATGGCTACACCTTC. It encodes CASTDPRPQGAGDYGYTF.

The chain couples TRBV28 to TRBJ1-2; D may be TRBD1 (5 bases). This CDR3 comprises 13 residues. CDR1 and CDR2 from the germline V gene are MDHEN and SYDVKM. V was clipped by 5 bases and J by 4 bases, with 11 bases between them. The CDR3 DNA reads TGTGCCAGCAGTCCAGGGTACGGCTATGGCTACACCTTC. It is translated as CASSPGYGYGYTF.

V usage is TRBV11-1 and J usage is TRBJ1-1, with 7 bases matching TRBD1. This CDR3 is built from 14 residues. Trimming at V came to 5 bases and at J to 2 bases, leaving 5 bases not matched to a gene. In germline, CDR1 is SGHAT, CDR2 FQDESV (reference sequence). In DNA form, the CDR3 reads TGTGCCAGCAGCCCTCAGGGGGGTAACACTGAAGCTTTCTTT. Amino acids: CASSPQGGNTEAFF.

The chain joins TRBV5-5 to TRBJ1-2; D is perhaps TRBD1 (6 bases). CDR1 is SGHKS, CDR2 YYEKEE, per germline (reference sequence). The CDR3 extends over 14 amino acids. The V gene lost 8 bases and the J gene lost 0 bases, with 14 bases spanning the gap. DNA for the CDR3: TGTGCCAGTAAGGGGGGGCTATCTAACTATGGCTACACCTTC. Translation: CASKGGLSNYGYTF.

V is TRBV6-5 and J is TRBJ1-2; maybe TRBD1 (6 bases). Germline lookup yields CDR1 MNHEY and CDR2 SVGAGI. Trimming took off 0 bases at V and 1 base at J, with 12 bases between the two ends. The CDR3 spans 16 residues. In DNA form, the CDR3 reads TGTGCCAGCAGTTACTCGACAGGATCCATTAACTATGGCTACACCTTC. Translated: CASSYSTGSINYGYTF.

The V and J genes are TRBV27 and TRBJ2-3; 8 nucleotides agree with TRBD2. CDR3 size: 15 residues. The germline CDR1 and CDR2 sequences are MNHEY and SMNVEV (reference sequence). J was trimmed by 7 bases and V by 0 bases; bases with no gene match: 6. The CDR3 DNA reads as TGTGCCAGCAGTTTATCTGGCGGGGGGCCTAATACGCAGTATTTT. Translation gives CASSLSGGGPNTQYF.

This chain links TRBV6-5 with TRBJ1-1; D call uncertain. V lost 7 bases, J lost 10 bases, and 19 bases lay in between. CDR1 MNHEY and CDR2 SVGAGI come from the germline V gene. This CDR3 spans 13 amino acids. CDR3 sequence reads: CASTDQGLGRAFF. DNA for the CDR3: TGTGCCAGCACGGACCAAGGGCTTGGAAGAGCTTTCTTT.

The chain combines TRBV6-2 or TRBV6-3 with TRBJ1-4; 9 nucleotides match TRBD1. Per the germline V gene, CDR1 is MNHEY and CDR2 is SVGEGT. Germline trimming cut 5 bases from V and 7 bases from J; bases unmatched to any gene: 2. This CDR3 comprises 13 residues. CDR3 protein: CASSGDRAEKLFF. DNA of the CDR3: TGTGCCAGCAGTGGGGACAGGGCTGAAAAACTGTTTTTT.

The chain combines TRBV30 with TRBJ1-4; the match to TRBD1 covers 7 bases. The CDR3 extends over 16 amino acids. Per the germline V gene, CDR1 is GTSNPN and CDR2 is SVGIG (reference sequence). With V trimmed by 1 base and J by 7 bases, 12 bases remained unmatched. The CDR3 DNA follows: TGTGCCTGGAGTGATCACATTACGAAGGGGGCTGAAAAACTGTTTTTT. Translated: CAWSDHITKGAEKLFF.

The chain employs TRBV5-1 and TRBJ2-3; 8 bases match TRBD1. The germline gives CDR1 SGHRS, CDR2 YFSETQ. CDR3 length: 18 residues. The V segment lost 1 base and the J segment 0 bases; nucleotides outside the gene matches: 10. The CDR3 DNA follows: TGCGCCAGCAGCTTGTCATCAGGGGGCACAGGGAGCACAGATACGCAGTATTTT. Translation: CASSLSSGGTGSTDTQYF. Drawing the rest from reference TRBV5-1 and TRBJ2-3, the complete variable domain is KAGVTQTPRYLIKTRGQQVTLSCSPISGHRSVSWYQQTPGQGLQFLFEYFSETQRNKGNFPGRFSGRQFSNSRSEMNVSTLELGDSALYLCASSLSSGGTGSTDTQYFGPGTRLTVL.

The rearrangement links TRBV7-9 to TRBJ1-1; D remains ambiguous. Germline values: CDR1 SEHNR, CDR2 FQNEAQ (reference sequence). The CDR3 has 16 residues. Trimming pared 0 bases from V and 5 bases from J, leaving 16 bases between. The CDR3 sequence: CASSLATVRADTEAFF. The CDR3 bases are TGTGCCAGCAGCTTAGCTACCGTACGGGCCGATACTGAAGCTTTCTTT.

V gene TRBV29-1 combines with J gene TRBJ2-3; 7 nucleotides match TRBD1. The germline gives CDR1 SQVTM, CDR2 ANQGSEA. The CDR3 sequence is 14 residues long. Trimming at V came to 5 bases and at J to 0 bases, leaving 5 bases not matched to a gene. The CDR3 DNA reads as TGCAGCGTTATGACAGGGCGTAGCACAGATACGCAGTATTTT. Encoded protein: CSVMTGRSTDTQYF.

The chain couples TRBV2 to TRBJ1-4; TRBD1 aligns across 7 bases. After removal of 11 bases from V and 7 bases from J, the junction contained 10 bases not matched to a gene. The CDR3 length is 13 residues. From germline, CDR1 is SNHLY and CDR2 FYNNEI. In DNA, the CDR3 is TGTGCCGGAACCGGGACAGAGGTTGAAAAACTGTTTTTT. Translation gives CAGTGTEVEKLFF.

The CDR3 sequence is CASSDPRGTAMNTEAFF. The CDR3 DNA reads as TGTGCCAGCAGTGACCCCCGTGGGACAGCAATGAACACTGAAGCTTTCTTT. This chain links TRBV25-1 with TRBJ1-1, with 7 bases fitting TRBD1. The ends lost 3 bases at V and 0 bases at J; junction bases unmatched: 10. The CDR3 spans 17 residues. CDR1 MGHDK and CDR2 SYGVNS come from the germline V gene.

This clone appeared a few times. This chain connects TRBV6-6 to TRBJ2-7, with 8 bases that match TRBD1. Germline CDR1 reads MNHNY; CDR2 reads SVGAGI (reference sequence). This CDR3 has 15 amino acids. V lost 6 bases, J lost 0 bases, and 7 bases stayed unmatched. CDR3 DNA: TGTGCCAGCAGAATCGGGACAGGAAGCTCCTACGAGCAGTACTTC. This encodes CASRIGTGSSYEQYF.

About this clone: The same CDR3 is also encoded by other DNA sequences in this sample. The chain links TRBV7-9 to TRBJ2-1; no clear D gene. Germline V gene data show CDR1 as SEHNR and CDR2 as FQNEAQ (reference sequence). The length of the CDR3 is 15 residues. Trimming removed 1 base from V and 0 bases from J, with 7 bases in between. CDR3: CASSLGRGSYNEQFF. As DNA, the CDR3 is TGTGCCAGCAGCTTAGGCCGCGGCTCCTACAATGAGCAGTTCTTC.

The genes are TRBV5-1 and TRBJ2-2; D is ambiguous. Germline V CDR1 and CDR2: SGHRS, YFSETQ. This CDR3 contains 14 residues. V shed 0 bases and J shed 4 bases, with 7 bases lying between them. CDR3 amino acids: CASSLGAATGELFF. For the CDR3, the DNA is TGCGCCAGCAGCTTGGGGGCAGCCACCGGGGAGCTGTTTTTT. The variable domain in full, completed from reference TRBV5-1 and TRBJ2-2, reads KAGVTQTPRYLIKTRGQQVTLSCSPISGHRSVSWYQQTPGQGLQFLFEYFSETQRNKGNFPGRFSGRQFSNSRSEMNVSTLELGDSALYLCASSLGAATGELFFGEGSRLTVL.

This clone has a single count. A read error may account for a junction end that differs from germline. DNA for the CDR3: TGTGCCAGCAGTTACCAGGGAGTTTCTGGACCTATTCTCTTC. Translated: CASSYQGVSGPILF. The V and J genes are TRBV6-6 and TRBJ2-7, with D perhaps assigned TRBD1 or TRBD2 (5 bases each). The germline V gene encodes CDR1 MNHNY and CDR2 SVGAGI (reference sequence). CDR3 length equals 14 residues.

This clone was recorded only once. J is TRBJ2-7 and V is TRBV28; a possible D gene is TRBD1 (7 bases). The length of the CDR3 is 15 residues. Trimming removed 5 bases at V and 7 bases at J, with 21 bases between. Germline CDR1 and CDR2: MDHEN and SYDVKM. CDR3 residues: CASSPADREDGEQYF. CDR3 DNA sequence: TGTGCCAGCAGTCCCGCAGACAGGGAGGACGGGGAGCAGTACTTC.